A single sample is the source of the 31 T cell receptor beta chains below, sequenced in a study. The sorted Tregs were CD4+CD25+CD127-/low cells. TCRdb re-called the 5' RACE reads through MiXCR, storing one row per CDR3 protein. In the table there are 55,000 or so distinct CDR3 sequences, less than 25% of which are singletons. Sequencing input: tumor-infiltrating Tregs sorted from the breast tumor. Receptors originate from a female donor with breast cancer.

This chain links TRBV5-1 with TRBJ1-2; the D gene is possibly TRBD1 (5 bases). Germline values: CDR1 SGHRS, CDR2 YFSETQ. The length of the CDR3 is 15 residues. The V end was cut by 0 bases, the J end by 6 bases, with 15 bases between. CDR3 bases: TGCGCCAGCAGCTTGGCCGGGGGAGACTGGGATGGCTACACCTTC. Translating gives CASSLAGGDWDGYTF. The complete variable domain, with remaining parts taken from reference TRBV5-1 and TRBJ1-2, reads KAGVTQTPRYLIKTRGQQVTLSCSPISGHRSVSWYQQTPGQGLQFLFEYFSETQRNKGNFPGRFSGRQFSNSRSEMNVSTLELGDSALYLCASSLAGGDWDGYTFGSGTRLTVV.

The chain has TRBV12-3 or TRBV12-4 and TRBJ2-4; D gene ambiguous. This CDR3 has 13 residues. V was trimmed by 8 bases and J by 7 bases, leaving 15 bases between them. CDR3 nucleotide sequence: TGTGCCAGCCTAACGACGAGTTCGAACATTCAGTACTTC. Protein sequence: CASLTTSSNIQYF.

This clonotype was seen repeatedly, ten times or more. The rearrangement joins TRBV20-1 to TRBJ1-6, with D maybe TRBD1 (5 bases). The CDR3 is 15 amino acids. The ends were cut back, 0 bases at V and 9 bases at J, with 15 bases in the middle. Looked up from germline, CDR1 is DFQATT and CDR2 is SNEGSKA (reference sequence). The CDR3 DNA reads TGCAGTGCTAGAGATCCTTCCCAGGGTCGTTCACCCCTCCACTTT. It codes for CSARDPSQGRSPLHF.

A few counts support this clonotype. The J gene is TRBJ2-1, the V gene TRBV7-9; 14 bases are shared with TRBD2. The CDR3 covers 16 residues. Trimming at V came to 0 bases and at J to 7 bases, leaving 2 bases not matched to a gene. The V gene's germline CDR1 is SEHNR and CDR2 FQNEAQ (reference sequence). This chain's CDR3 is CASSLAGTSGRNEQFF. CDR3 DNA sequence: TGTGCCAGCAGCTTAGCCGGGACTAGCGGGAGAAATGAGCAGTTCTTC.

The chain combines TRBV18 with TRBJ1-2, with TRBD1 as a possible D gene (6 bases). The V end lost 4 bases, the J end lost 8 bases, and 14 bases lay between the germline ends. This CDR3 contains 13 residues. Germline V gives CDR1 KGHSH, CDR2 LQKENI. DNA of the CDR3: TGTGCCAGCTCACAGGGGGACGTGAGGGGCTACACCTTC. This translates into CASSQGDVRGYTF.

About this clonotype: This may be a read error: a much more frequent sequence differs by one nucleotide. The rearrangement uses TRBV6-1 and TRBJ1-1; D unclear. CDR3 length: 14 residues. Germline V gene data show CDR1 as MNHNS and CDR2 as SASEGT. CDR3 protein: CANSARSQNTEAFF. The CDR3, as DNA: TGTGCCAACAGTGCTCGTTCACAGAACACTGAAGCTTTCTTT.

This clonotype was counted at least ten times. J is TRBJ1-1 and V is TRBV6-6, with D tentatively TRBD1 (5 bases). Looked up from germline, CDR1 is MNHNY and CDR2 is SVGAGI (reference sequence). This CDR3 has 14 residues. Trimming took off 7 bases at V and 0 bases at J, with 12 bases between the two ends. CDR3 protein: CASTQGLLNTEAFF. The CDR3 region has the DNA TGTGCCAGCACTCAGGGACTCCTGAACACTGAAGCTTTCTTT.

There are a few counts of this clonotype. The chain links TRBV20-1 to TRBJ1-2, with D maybe TRBD1 (5 bases). The CDR3 has 15 amino acids. V gave up 1 base and J gave up 0 bases, with 12 bases separating them. The germline V gene has CDR1 DFQATT and CDR2 SNEGSKA (reference sequence). CDR3 residues: CSARGAGNSNYGYTF. The CDR3 region has the DNA TGCAGTGCTAGAGGCGCAGGGAATTCTAACTATGGCTACACCTTC.

This clonotype has just a few counts. The chain has TRBV2 and TRBJ2-2; the D gene is possibly TRBD1 (5 bases). CDR3 length: 13 amino acids. V was pared by 7 bases and J by 2 bases, with 8 bases between. The germline V gene has CDR1 SNHLY and CDR2 FYNNEI. This chain's CDR3 is CASKQDNTGELFF. The CDR3, as DNA: TGTGCCAGCAAACAGGACAACACCGGGGAGCTGTTTTTT.

This clonotype was seen a few times. The CDR3 loop reads CASSLSRTSGMYNEQFF. CDR3 sequence (DNA): TGTGCCAGCAGCTTGTCCAGGACTAGCGGGATGTACAATGAGCAGTTCTTC. The rearrangement uses TRBV5-5 and TRBJ2-1; 12 positions agree with TRBD2. The germline CDR1 and CDR2 sequences are SGHKS and YYEKEE (reference sequence). With V trimmed by 1 base and J by 4 bases, 6 bases remained unmatched. The CDR3 sequence is 17 residues long.

The chain links TRBV28 to TRBJ2-1, with 8 bases fitting TRBD1. The germline gives CDR1 MDHEN, CDR2 SYDVKM. The CDR3 runs 15 residues. V lost 5 bases to trimming and J lost 2 bases; unmatched junction nucleotides: 5. CDR3 in DNA: TGTGCCAGCAGTCTCTGGACAGGGCCCTACAATGAGCAGTTCTTC. Amino acids: CASSLWTGPYNEQFF.

The J gene is TRBJ1-2, the V gene TRBV4-1; D is unresolved. Germline V CDR1 and CDR2: MGHRA, YSYEKL. The CDR3 totals 15 residues. V lost 4 bases to trimming and J lost 4 bases, with 16 bases between them. The CDR3 region has the DNA TGCGCCAGCAGCCGACAAGAGGAGGGCGGCTATGGCTACACCTTC. It is translated as CASSRQEEGGYGYTF.

On this clonotype: Being one base from a much bigger clone, this may be a read error. The J gene is TRBJ1-3, the V gene TRBV7-2; possible D gene TRBD1, 6 bases. Germline V gene sequence: CDR1 SGHTA, CDR2 FQGNSA. V was trimmed by 5 bases and J by 4 bases, leaving 15 bases between them. CDR3 length: 15 amino acids. The CDR3 region is CASSPYRVSGNTIYF. The CDR3 DNA is TGTGCCAGCAGCCCGTACAGGGTATCGGGAAACACCATATATTTT.

This clonotype was seen a few times. The chain has TRBV28 and TRBJ1-5; TRBD1 matches at 7 bases. CDR1 and CDR2 (germline): MDHEN, SYDVKM. With 6 bases clipped from V and 2 bases from J, the junction kept 4 bases outside the gene matches. CDR3 length: 14 residues. The CDR3, as DNA: TGTGCCAGCAGGTCCGGGACAGGCAATCAGCCCCAGCATTTT. Encoded protein: CASRSGTGNQPQHF.

V gene TRBV24-1 combines with J gene TRBJ2-2; 7 bases match TRBD1. The V gene end was trimmed by 8 bases and the J gene end by 2 bases; junction bases not matched to a gene: 4. Per germline, CDR1 KGHDR and CDR2 SFDVKD. CDR3 length: 14 amino acids. CDR3 protein: CATKTGANTGELFF. The CDR3 coding sequence is TGTGCCACCAAAACAGGGGCCAACACCGGGGAGCTGTTTTTT.

J is TRBJ1-1 and V is TRBV9, with D possibly TRBD1 on 5 matching bases. The germline V gene encodes CDR1 SGDLS and CDR2 YYNGEE. V was pared by 0 bases and J by 1 base, with 10 bases between. CDR3 size: 15 residues. The CDR3: CASSVGGGRNTEAFF. In DNA form, the CDR3 reads TGTGCCAGCAGCGTAGGTGGGGGGAGGAACACTGAAGCTTTCTTT.

There are many counts of this clonotype. The rearrangement links TRBV6-1 to TRBJ1-1; 7 bases fit TRBD1. Germline assignment: CDR1 MNHNS and CDR2 SASEGT. The CDR3 loop spans 17 amino acids. With 3 bases clipped from V and 0 bases from J, the junction kept 10 bases outside the gene matches. CDR3 sequence (DNA): TGTGCCAGCAGTGAGGAGGGGGCCATGGCATTGAACACTGAAGCTTTCTTT. The encoded protein is CASSEEGAMALNTEAFF.

This clonotype was seen at least ten times. V and J are TRBV4-2 and TRBJ2-3; 9 bases fit TRBD2. Germline V gives CDR1 LGHNA, CDR2 YNFKEQ. The V segment lost 3 bases and the J segment 6 bases; nucleotides outside the gene matches: 4. CDR3 length: 14 amino acids. The CDR3 DNA is TGTGCCAGCAGCCAGGGCGGGAGGGACGATACGCAGTATTTT. Translated: CASSQGGRDDTQYF.

Note on this clonotype: This may be a read error: a much more frequent sequence differs by one nucleotide. The chain joins TRBV11-2 to TRBJ2-1; TRBD2 aligns across 9 bases. The CDR3 extends over 22 amino acids. Germline V gene lookup returns CDR1 SGHAT and CDR2 FQNNGV. This CDR3 is CASSLGSKRLTSSGIMYNKQFF. CDR3 sequence (DNA): TGTGCCAGCAGCTTAGGATCGAAACGCTTAACTTCTAGCGGGATTATGTACAATAAGCAGTTCTTC.

As regards this clonotype: A much larger clone sits a single nucleotide away, making a read error possible. The rearrangement joins TRBV7-6 to TRBJ1-1; 10 bases match TRBD1. This CDR3 contains 14 residues. Germline CDR1 SGHVS, CDR2 FNYEAQ. The ends lost 5 bases at V and 4 bases at J; junction bases unmatched: 4. The CDR3 DNA reads as TGTGCCAGCAGCGACGGGACAGGGGTCACTGAAGCTTTCTTT. Amino acid sequence: CASSDGTGVTEAFF.

The V gene is TRBV27, the J gene TRBJ2-1, with TRBD2 matching 9 bases. The CDR3 is 16 amino acids. CDR1 and CDR2 from the germline V gene are MNHEY and SMNVEV (reference sequence). After removal of 5 bases from V and 10 bases from J, the junction contained 15 bases not matched to a gene. CDR3 protein: CASSIRLLAGRWEQFF. For the CDR3, the DNA is TGTGCCAGCAGTATCCGACTCCTAGCGGGAAGGTGGGAGCAGTTCTTC.

The genes are TRBV7-2 and TRBJ2-3, with 12 bases lining up with TRBD2. Germline CDR1 is SGHTA and CDR2 is FQGNSA. This CDR3 contains 14 residues. Trimming at V came to 3 bases and at J to 7 bases, leaving 2 bases not matched to a gene. CDR3 residues: CASSLTSGRNTQYF. Written as DNA, the CDR3 is TGTGCCAGCAGCTTGACTAGCGGGAGAAATACGCAGTATTTT.

The CDR3 loop reads CASSLILGPNTEAFF. The CDR3, as DNA: TGTGCCAGCAGTTTAATTCTCGGCCCGAACACTGAAGCTTTCTTT. V and J are TRBV12-3 or TRBV12-4 and TRBJ1-1; no clear D gene. V dropped 2 bases and J dropped 1 base, with 11 bases sitting between them. The CDR3 is made up of 15 amino acids.

The chain carries TRBV5-1 and TRBJ2-3; no clear D gene. Germline values: CDR1 SGHRS, CDR2 YFSETQ. Trimming pared 4 bases from V and 0 bases from J, leaving 6 bases between. The CDR3 consists of 13 residues. DNA for the CDR3: TGCGCCAGCAGCATCTCTAGCACAGATACGCAGTATTTT. This encodes CASSISSTDTQYF.

This clonotype has more than one count but fewer than ten. J is TRBJ2-5 and V is TRBV7-2; the match to TRBD2 covers 8 bases. The CDR3 extends over 16 amino acids. Germline loops: CDR1 SGHTA, CDR2 FQGNSA. J lost 1 base, V lost 4 bases, and 8 bases had no gene match. The CDR3 reads CASSSSGGGFQETQYF. The CDR3 DNA reads TGTGCCAGCAGCTCCTCGGGAGGGGGTTTCCAAGAGACCCAGTACTTC. The full variable domain, in which reference TRBV7-2 and TRBJ2-5 provide the parts outside the CDR3, is GAGVSQSPSNKVTEKGKDVELRCDPISGHTALYWYRQSLGQGLEFLIYFQGNSAPDKSGLPSDRFSAERTGGSVSTLTIQRTQQEDSAVYLCASSSSGGGFQETQYFGPGTRLLVL.

This clonotype has at least ten counts. This chain connects TRBV7-9 to TRBJ2-1; no clear D gene. Trimming took 3 bases from V and 5 from J, leaving 11 bases between them. The V gene's germline CDR1 is SEHNR and CDR2 FQNEAQ (reference sequence). The CDR3 runs to 14 residues. Written as DNA, the CDR3 is TGTGCCAGCAGCTTGGACCGAATCCACAATGAGCAGTTCTTC. Its protein product is CASSLDRIHNEQFF.

The chain is built from TRBV9 and TRBJ2-2, with 10 bases that match TRBD2. Unmatched junction bases numbered 2, after V lost 0 bases and J lost 3 bases. Germline CDR1 SGDLS, CDR2 YYNGEE. This CDR3 has 16 residues. The CDR3 here is CASSVEGTSDTGELFF. The CDR3 DNA sequence: TGTGCCAGCAGCGTAGAAGGGACTAGCGACACCGGGGAGCTGTTTTTT.

Points on this clonotype: One end of the junction fails to match germline, which may point to a read error. The V call is TRBV7-9, the J call TRBJ2-1; 11 bases match TRBD2. Germline V gene sequence: CDR1 SEHNR, CDR2 FQNEAQ (reference sequence). This CDR3 spans 15 amino acids. The CDR3 loop is CAIFKLAGVYNEQLF. CDR3 DNA sequence: TGTGCCATCTTTAAACTAGCGGGGGTTTACAATGAGCAGCTCTTC.

This clonotype has ten or more counts. The chain has TRBV11-3 and TRBJ2-6, with TRBD1 identical over 7 bases. From germline, CDR1 is SGHNT and CDR2 YENEEA. This CDR3 is built from 16 residues. J was trimmed by 0 bases and V by 1 base; bases with no gene match: 0. The CDR3 region has the DNA TGTGCCAGCAGCTTAGGGACAGGCTCTGGGGCCAACGTCCTGACTTTC. Translation: CASSLGTGSGANVLTF.

V usage is TRBV5-1 and J usage is TRBJ2-1; no reliable D call. The germline gives CDR1 SGHRS, CDR2 YFSETQ. The CDR3 is 14 residues long. Trimming took off 0 bases at V and 6 bases at J, with 10 bases between the two ends. The CDR3 is CASSLGAQLNEQFF. The CDR3 nucleotides are TGCGCCAGCAGCTTGGGGGCCCAACTCAATGAGCAGTTCTTC.

The gene calls are TRBV4-3 and TRBJ1-2; TRBD1 aligns across 8 bases. Germline CDR1 reads LGHNA; CDR2 reads YSLEER. The CDR3 spans 15 residues. Germline trimming cut 1 base from V and 8 bases from J; bases unmatched to any gene: 9. CDR3 coding DNA: TGCGCCAGCAGCCAAGCCCACGGACAGGGCGGCGGCTACACCTTC. Its protein product is CASSQAHGQGGGYTF.